This T cell receptor (beta chain) was identified during a study of response to subunit inactivated influenza vaccine (dated by TCRdb to 2016 to 2018). With respect to the entire study: To follow how T cells responded to a trivalent subunit inactivated influenza vaccine, the researchers relied on deep quantitative profiling of the T cell receptor repertoire. Study-wide findings and limitations: According to the authors, only a limited number of new T cells may be recruited by each seasonal influenza vaccination.

The germline V gene gives CDR1 as MDHEN and CDR2 as SYDVKM. The CDR3 runs 17 residues from the cysteine to the phenylalanine. Of all the DNA, just the CDR3 is kept, 51 bases in frame from base 1. The germline V and J ends show losses of 2 bases and 0 bases respectively, and no gene match explains 10 bases of the junction. To note about this clonotype: Its antigen remains unidentified. No much larger clone is present one base from it, and per-base qualities are unavailable.

The method behind the library was RT-PCR. Instrument used: Illumina HiSeq 2500. Clones were called with MiXCR by TCRdb after fastp trimmed the public reads at Q25, and only in-frame beta chains were retained. Rows with one shared CDR3 protein collapse into an entry with the most common genes and DNA. This sample holds under 550,000 distinct CDR3 sequences; around 8% were observed only once. The leading ten clones occupy about an eighth of the sample. This sequence was found in a man aged 45 to 70 who received an inactivated influenza vaccine. Donor details come from another sample of the same person, matched by shared clones. The material was PBMCs from blood, obtained approximately 25 months after vaccination. The chain couples TRBV28 to TRBJ2-7; 7 central bases correspond to TRBD1. The DNA reads TGTGCCAGCAGTTTACCACTGGGACAGAGAAGCTCCTACGAGCAGTACTTC. It codes for CASSLPLGQRSSYEQYF.